This section outlines one T cell receptor (beta chain) sequence together with its context. Its target antigen remains unknown. It has no much larger one-base neighbor in the sample; base qualities were not kept. Separate from the roughly 630-subject first cohort, the validation cohort of more than 90 subjects was the group to which the donors belonged. The germline V gene specifies SGHRS as CDR1 and YFSETQ as CDR2. The CDR3 starts with the cysteine, ends with the phenylalanine, and has 14 residues. The CDR3 DNA has 42 bases and is translated from base 1. At the junction V is shortened by 4 bases and J by 2 bases, with 13 bases in between. The data stem from a study of cytomegalovirus exposure and HLA in healthy donors (dated by TCRdb to about 2017). About the full investigation: The 650 to 750 repertoires of the first cohort and the 110 or so validation repertoires were produced on the same platform, according to a later analysis. The study aimed to test whether signatures of past pathogen exposure could be identified by cataloging public T cell receptors. Besides the first cohort of 550 to 750 subjects, a separate validation cohort made up of over 100 different subjects was used. To predict cytomegalovirus infection status, the study combined high-throughput TCR immunosequencing, statistical association of individual TCRs with disease status, and machine learning. Findings and caveats that apply to the study as a whole: A later analysis lacked HLA typing for the validation cohort, so it scored co-occurrence in that cohort across all 110 or so repertoires. The study listed over 150 TCR beta chains as associated with cytomegalovirus. A later analysis found that TCRs clustered in the first cohort also tended to co-occur in the 120 validation repertoires, with approximately 95% of cluster scores above 0. A few of the identified cytomegalovirus-associated TCR beta chains were confirmed in vitro to be specific for cytomegalovirus antigens. The authors suggested that the approach could potentially be extended to other disease states and immunological phenotypes. Across donors, most TCR sequences were observed very rarely, whereas some public TCRs were present in many individuals. The classifier was reported to diagnose cytomegalovirus status with high specificity and sensitivity in both the original and validation cohorts.

The library was obtained by the immunoSEQ multiplex PCR assay. Per the authors' processing: A statistical classification framework was built to diagnose cytomegalovirus status from the catalog of TCR beta chain sequences. The table was pulled from immuneACCESS by TCRdb, which kept in-frame rearrangements only. Such tables lose some clones; where checked, under half of the loss comes from unresolved V genes, and the rest has no known cause. The V and J calls and clone size come from that table; D and trimming were worked out from the DNA. Within this sample are about 170,000 clones, with roughly 86% of them counted one time only. The ten largest clones represent around 4.4% of the sample.

The chain links TRBV5-1 with TRBJ2-7; a tentative D match to TRBD2 spans 5 bases. The specimen was PBMCs. The TCR sequence derives from a young man in good health and CMV-seropositive. The CDR3 is CASSPGPGAYEQYF. The bases read TGCGCCAGCAGCCCTGGGCCCGGGGCCTACGAGCAGTACTTC.